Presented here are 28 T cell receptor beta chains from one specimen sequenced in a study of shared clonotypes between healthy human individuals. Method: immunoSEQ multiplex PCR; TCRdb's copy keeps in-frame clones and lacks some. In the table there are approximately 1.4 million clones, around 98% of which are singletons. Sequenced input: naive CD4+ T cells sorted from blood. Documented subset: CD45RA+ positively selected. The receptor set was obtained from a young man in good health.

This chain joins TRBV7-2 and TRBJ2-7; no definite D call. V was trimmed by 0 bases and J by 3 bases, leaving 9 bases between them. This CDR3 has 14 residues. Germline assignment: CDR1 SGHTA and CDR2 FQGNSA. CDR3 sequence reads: CASSLARKDYEQYF. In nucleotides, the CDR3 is TGTGCCAGCAGCTTAGCGAGAAAGGACTACGAGCAGTACTTC.

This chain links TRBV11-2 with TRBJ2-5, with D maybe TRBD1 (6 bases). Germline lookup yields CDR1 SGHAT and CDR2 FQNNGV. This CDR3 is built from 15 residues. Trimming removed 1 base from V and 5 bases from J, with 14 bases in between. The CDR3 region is CASSLVGTIEETQYF. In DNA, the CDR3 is TGTGCCAGCAGCTTAGTGGGGACAATTGAGGAGACCCAGTACTTC.

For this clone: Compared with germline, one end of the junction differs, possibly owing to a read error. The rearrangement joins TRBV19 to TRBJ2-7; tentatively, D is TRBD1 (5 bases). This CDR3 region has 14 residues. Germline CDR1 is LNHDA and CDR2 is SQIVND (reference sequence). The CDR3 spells CASSIGRVGAPRVF. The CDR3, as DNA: TGTGCCAGTAGTATAGGCCGGGTTGGGGCACCTCGGGTCTTC.

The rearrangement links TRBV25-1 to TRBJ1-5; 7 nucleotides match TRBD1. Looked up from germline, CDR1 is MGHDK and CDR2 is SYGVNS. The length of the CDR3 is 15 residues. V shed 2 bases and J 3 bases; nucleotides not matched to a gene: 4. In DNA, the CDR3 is TGTGCCAGCAGTGAAAGACAGGGAGTCAATCAGCCCCAGCATTTT. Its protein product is CASSERQGVNQPQHF. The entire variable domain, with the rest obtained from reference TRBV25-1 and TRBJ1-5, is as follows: EADIYQTPRYLVIGTGKKITLECSQTMGHDKMYWYQQDPGMELHLIHYSYGVNSTEKGDLSSESTVSRIRTEHFPLTLESARPSHTSQYLCASSERQGVNQPQHFGDGTRLSIL.

The CDR3 here is CASSLARQGLSAFF. CDR3 bases: TGTGCCAGCAGCTTAGCGAGGCAGGGTCTATCGGCTTTCTTT. The chain joins TRBV7-8 to TRBJ1-1, with D maybe TRBD1 (5 bases). CDR3 length equals 14 residues. Germline-derived CDR1 and CDR2 are SGHVS and FQNEAQ. V was clipped by 0 bases and J by 11 bases, with 16 bases between them.

The CDR3 reads CASSLKVERGLRQPQHF. CDR3 nucleotides: TGTGCCAGCAGCCTCAAGGTAGAGAGGGGGCTTCGTCAGCCCCAGCATTTT. This chain links TRBV28 with TRBJ1-5, with TRBD1 matching 7 bases. After removal of 6 bases from V and 6 bases from J, the junction contained 17 bases not matched to a gene. CDR1 and CDR2 (germline): MDHEN, SYDVKM. The CDR3 extends over 17 amino acids. Combining the CDR3 with reference TRBV28 and TRBJ1-5 gives the whole variable domain DVKVTQSSRYLVKRTGEKVFLECVQDMDHENMFWYRQDPGLGLRLIYFSYDVKMKEKGDIPEGYSVSREKKERFSLILESASTNQTSMYLCASSLKVERGLRQPQHFGDGTRLSIL.

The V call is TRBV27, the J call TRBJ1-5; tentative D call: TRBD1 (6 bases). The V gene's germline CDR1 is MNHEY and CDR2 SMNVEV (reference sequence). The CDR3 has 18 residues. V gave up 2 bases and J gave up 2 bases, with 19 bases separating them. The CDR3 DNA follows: TGTGCCAGCAGTTTAACCAGTCCCACAGGGATCCGCAATCAGCCCCAGCATTTT. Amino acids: CASSLTSPTGIRNQPQHF.

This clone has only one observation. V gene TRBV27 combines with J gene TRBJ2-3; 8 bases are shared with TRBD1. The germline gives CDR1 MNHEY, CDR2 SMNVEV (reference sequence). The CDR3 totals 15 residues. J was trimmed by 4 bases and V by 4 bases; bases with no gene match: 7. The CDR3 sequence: CASSSLDRAPDTQYF. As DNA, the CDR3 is TGTGCCAGCAGTTCCCTGGACAGGGCACCAGATACGCAGTATTTT.

CDR3 sequence reads: CASSVQGGNYGYTF. The CDR3 nucleotides read TGTGCCAGCAGCGTTCAGGGAGGGAACTATGGCTACACCTTC. This chain joins TRBV9 and TRBJ1-2; D may be TRBD1 (5 bases). This CDR3 contains 14 residues. With 2 bases removed from V and 2 bases from J, the gap between germline ends came to 10 bases. CDR1 SGDLS and CDR2 YYNGEE come from the germline V gene.

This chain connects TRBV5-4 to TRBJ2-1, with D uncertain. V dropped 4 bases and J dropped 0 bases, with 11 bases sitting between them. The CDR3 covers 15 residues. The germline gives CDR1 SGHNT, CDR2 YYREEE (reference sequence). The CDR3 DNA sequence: TGTGCCAGCAGCCAAGACGGCGGCTCCTACAATGAGCAGTTCTTC. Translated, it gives CASSQDGGSYNEQFF.

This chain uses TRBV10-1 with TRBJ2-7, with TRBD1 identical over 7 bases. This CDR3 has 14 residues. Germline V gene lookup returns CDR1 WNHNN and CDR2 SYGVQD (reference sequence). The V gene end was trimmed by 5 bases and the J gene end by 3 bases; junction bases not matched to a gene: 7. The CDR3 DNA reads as TGCGCCAGCAGTAAAGACAGGGCGATCTACGAGCAGTACTTC. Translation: CASSKDRAIYEQYF.

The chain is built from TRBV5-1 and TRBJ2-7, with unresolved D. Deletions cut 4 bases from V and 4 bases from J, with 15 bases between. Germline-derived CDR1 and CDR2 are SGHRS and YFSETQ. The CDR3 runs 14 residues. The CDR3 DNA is TGCGCCAGCAGCCCTACACCGGATGGGTACGAGCAGTACTTC. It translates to CASSPTPDGYEQYF.

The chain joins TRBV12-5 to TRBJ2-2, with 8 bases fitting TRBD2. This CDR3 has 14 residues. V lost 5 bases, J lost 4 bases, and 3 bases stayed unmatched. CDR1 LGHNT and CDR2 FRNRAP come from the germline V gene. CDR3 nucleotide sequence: TGTGCTAGTGGTCCGGGAGGGCCCACCGGGGAGCTGTTTTTT. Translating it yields CASGPGGPTGELFF.

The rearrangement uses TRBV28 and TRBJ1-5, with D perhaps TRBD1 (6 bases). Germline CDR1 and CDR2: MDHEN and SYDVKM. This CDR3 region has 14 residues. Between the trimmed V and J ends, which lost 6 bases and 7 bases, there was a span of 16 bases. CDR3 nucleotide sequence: TGTGCCAGCAGCAGCGGGGCAGGGGTCCAGCCCCAGCATTTT. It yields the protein CASSSGAGVQPQHF.

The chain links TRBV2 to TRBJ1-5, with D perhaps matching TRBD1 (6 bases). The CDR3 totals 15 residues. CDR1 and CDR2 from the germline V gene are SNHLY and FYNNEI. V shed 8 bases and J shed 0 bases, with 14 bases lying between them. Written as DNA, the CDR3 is TGTGCCAGCGGTATAGGGGGGGGTAGCAATCAGCCCCAGCATTTT. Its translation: CASGIGGGSNQPQHF.

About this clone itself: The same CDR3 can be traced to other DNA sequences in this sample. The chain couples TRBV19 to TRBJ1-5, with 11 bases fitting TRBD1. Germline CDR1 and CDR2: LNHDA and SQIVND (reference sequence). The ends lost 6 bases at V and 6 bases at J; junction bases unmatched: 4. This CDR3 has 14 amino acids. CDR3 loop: CASSRDRGVQPQHF. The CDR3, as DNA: TGTGCCAGTAGCAGGGACAGGGGGGTTCAGCCCCAGCATTTT.

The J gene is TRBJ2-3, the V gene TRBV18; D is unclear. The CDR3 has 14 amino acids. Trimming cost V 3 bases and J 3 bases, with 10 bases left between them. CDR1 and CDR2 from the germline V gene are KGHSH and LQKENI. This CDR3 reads CASSPVRATDTQYF. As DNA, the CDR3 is TGTGCCAGCTCACCGGTCCGAGCTACAGATACGCAGTATTTT.

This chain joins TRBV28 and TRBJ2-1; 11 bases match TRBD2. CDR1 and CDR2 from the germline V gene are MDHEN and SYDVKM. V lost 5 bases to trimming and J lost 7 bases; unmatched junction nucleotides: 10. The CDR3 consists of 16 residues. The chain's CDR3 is CASSTRSGRALNEQFF. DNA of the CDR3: TGTGCCAGCAGTACCCGTAGCGGGAGGGCCTTGAATGAGCAGTTCTTC.

The CDR3 sequence: CSSQGRVGGTEAFF. DNA for the CDR3: TGCAGCTCTCAGGGCAGGGTAGGCGGCACTGAAGCTTTCTTT. The V call is TRBV29-1, the J call TRBJ1-1, with D possibly being TRBD1 (5 bases). V lost 8 bases to trimming and J lost 4 bases, with 20 bases between them. The CDR3 contains 14 residues. Germline V gene data show CDR1 as SQVTM and CDR2 as ANQGSEA. The variable domain in full, completed from reference TRBV29-1 and TRBJ1-1, reads SAVISQKPSRDICQRGTSLTIQCQVDSQVTMMFWYRQQPGQSLTLIATANQGSEATYESGFVIDKFPISRPNLTFSTLTVSNMSPEDSSIYLCSSQGRVGGTEAFFGQGTRLTVV.

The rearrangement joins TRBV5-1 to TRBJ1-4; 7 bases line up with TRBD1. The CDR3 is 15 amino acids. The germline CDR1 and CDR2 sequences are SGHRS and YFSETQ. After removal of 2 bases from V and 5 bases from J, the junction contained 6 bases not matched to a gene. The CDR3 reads CASSFTGAGNEKLFF. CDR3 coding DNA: TGCGCCAGCAGCTTTACAGGGGCCGGGAATGAAAAACTGTTTTTT.

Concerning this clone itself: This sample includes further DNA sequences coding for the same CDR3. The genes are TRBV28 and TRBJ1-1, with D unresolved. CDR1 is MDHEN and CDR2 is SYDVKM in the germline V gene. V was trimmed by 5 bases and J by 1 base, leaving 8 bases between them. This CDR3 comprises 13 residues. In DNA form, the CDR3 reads TGTGCCAGCAGTCCCCGTAGGAACACTGAAGCTTTCTTT. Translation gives CASSPRRNTEAFF.

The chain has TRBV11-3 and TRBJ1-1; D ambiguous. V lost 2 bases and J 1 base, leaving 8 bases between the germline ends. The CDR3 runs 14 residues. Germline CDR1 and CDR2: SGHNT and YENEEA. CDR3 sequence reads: CASSLLVRNTEAFF. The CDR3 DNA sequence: TGTGCCAGCAGCTTACTGGTTCGGAACACTGAAGCTTTCTTT.

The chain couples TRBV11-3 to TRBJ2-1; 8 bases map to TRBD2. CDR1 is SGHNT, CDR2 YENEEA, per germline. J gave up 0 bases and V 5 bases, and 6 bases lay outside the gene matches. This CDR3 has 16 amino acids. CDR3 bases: TGTGCCAGCAGCCTAGGCGGGAGGCTCTCCTACAATGAGCAGTTCTTC. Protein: CASSLGGRLSYNEQFF.

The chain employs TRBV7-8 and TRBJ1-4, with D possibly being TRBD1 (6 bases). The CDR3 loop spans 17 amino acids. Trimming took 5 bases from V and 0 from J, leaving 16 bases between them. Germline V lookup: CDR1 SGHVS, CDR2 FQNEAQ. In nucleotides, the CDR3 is TGTGCCAGCAGCCCCCGGGTGGGGGCCGCAACTAATGAAAAACTGTTTTTT. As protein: CASSPRVGAATNEKLFF.

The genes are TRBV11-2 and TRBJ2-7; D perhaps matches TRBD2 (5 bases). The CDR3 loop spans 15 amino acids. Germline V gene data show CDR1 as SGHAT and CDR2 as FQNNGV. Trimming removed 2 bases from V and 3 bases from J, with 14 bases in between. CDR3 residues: CASSLLTGSFYEQYF. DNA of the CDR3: TGTGCCAGCAGCTTACTGACGGGGTCCTTCTACGAGCAGTACTTC.

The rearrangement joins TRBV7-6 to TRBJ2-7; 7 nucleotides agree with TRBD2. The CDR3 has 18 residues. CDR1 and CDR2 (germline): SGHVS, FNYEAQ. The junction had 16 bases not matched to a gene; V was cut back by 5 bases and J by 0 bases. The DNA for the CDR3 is TGTGCCAGCAGCCGTGGAAGGGGCTGGGAGGGCCTCTCCTACGAGCAGTACTTC. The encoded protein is CASSRGRGWEGLSYEQYF.

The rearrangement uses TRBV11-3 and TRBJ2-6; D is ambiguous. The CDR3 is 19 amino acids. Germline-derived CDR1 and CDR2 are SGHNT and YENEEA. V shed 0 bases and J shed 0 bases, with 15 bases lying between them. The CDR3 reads CASSLDGRRMSSGANVLTF. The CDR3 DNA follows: TGTGCCAGCAGCTTAGACGGACGTAGAATGAGCTCTGGGGCCAACGTCCTGACTTTC.

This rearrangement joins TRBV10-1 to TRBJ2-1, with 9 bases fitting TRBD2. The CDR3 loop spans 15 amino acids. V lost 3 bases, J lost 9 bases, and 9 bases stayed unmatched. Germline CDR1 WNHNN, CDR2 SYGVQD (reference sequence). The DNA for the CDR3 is TGCGCCAGCAGTGACGTTGCGGGAGGGCCTGTTGAGCAGTTCTTC. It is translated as CASSDVAGGPVEQFF.